Included here is one T cell receptor beta chain sequence, with context. Antigen unknown. This sample is drawn from a study of cytomegalovirus exposure and HLA in healthy donors. Study-wide background: The same platform as the roughly 630 first-cohort repertoires was used for the 95 to 150 validation repertoires, a later analysis reported.

Assay: immunoSEQ multiplex PCR; the TCRdb copy retains only in-frame clones and omits some. The table lists over 200,000 clones, about 86% of them singletons. Germline V CDR1 and CDR2: MNHEY, SMNVEV (reference sequence). V lost 4 bases and J lost 9, with 13 bases in between. This CDR3 contains 13 residues. General study findings and limits: The TCR clusters that emerged in the first cohort tended, a later analysis found, to co-occur in the 120 validation repertoires.

The sequence was obtained from a woman younger than 30 in good health and CMV-seronegative. The V and J genes are TRBV27 and TRBJ2-1; D ambiguous. Source material: PBMCs. The CDR3 loop is CASSSRQTPEQFF. CDR3 DNA sequence: TGTGCCAGCAGTTCTCGACAAACCCCTGAGCAGTTCTTC.